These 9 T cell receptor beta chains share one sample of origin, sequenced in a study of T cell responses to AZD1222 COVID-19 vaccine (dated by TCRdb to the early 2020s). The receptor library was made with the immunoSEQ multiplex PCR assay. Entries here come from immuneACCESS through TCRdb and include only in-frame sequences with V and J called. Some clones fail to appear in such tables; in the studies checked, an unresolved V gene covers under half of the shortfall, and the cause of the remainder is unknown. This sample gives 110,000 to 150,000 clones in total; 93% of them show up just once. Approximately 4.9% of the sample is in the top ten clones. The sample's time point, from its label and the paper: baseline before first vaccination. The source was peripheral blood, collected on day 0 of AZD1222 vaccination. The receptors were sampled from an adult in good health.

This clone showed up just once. CDR3: CASSSDRGWEKLFF. The DNA of the CDR3 is TGTGCCAGCAGTTCCGACAGGGGCTGGGAAAAACTGTTTTTT. J is TRBJ1-4 and V is TRBV28, with 8 bases that match TRBD1. Germline CDR1 is MDHEN and CDR2 is SYDVKM. CDR3 size: 14 residues. The ends lost 4 bases at V and 8 bases at J; junction bases unmatched: 6. The full variable domain, in which reference TRBV28 and TRBJ1-4 provide the parts outside the CDR3, is DVKVTQSSRYLVKRTGEKVFLECVQDMDHENMFWYRQDPGLGLRLIYFSYDVKMKEKGDIPEGYSVSREKKERFSLILESASTNQTSMYLCASSSDRGWEKLFFGSGTQLSVL.

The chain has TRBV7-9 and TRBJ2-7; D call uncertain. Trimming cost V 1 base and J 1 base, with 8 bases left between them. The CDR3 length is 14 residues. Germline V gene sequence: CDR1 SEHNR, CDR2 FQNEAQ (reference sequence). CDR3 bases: TGTGCCAGCAGCTTAGGAGGCCGATCCTACGAGCAGTACTTC. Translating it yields CASSLGGRSYEQYF.

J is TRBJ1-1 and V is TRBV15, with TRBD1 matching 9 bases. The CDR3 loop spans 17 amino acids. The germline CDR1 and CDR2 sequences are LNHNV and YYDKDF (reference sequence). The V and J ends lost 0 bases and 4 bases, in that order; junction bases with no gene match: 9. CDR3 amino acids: CATSRDRRQGVFTEAFF. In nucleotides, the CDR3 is TGTGCCACCAGCAGAGACCGTCGACAGGGGGTATTCACTGAAGCTTTCTTT.

CDR3 region: CASSYAGTNYGYTF. The CDR3 nucleotides are TGTGCCAGCAGTTACGCGGGGACTAACTATGGCTACACCTTC. This rearrangement joins TRBV6-2 or TRBV6-3 to TRBJ1-2; D not resolved. The ends were cut back, 2 bases at V and 0 bases at J, with 7 bases in the middle. Per the germline V gene, CDR1 is MNHEY and CDR2 is SVGEGT. The CDR3 is 14 amino acids.

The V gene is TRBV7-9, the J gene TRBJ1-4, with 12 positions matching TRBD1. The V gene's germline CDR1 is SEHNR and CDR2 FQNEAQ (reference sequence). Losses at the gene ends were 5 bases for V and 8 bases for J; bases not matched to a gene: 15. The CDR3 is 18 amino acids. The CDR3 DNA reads TGTGCCAGCAGCCCGGGACAGGGGGCACTGGGTGGTCGGGAAAAACTGTTTTTT. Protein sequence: CASSPGQGALGGREKLFF.

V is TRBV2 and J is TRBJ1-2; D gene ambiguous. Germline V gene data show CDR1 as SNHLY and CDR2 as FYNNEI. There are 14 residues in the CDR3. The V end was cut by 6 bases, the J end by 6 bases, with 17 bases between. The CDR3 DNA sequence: TGTGCCAGCAGCATCGACCTGCTCTCGGATGGCTACACCTTC. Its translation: CASSIDLLSDGYTF.

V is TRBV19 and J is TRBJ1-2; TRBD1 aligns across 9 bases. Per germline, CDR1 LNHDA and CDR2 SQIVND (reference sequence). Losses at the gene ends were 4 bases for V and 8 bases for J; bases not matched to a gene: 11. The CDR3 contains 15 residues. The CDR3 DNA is TGTGCCAGTAGTACCTTACAAACAGGGGGCAGCGGCTACACCTTC. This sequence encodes CASSTLQTGGSGYTF.

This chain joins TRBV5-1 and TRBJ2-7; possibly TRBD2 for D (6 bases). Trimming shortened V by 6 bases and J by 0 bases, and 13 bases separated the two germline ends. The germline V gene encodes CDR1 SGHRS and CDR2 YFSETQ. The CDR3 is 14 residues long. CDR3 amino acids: CASTAGRSSYEQYF. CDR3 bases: TGCGCCAGCACCGCGGGACGAAGCTCCTACGAGCAGTACTTC.

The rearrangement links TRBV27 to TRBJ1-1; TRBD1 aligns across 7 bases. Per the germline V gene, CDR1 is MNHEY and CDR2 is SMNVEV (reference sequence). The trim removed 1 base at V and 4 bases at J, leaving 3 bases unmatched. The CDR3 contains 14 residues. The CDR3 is CASSLFWDSTEAFF. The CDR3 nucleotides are TGTGCCAGCAGTTTATTTTGGGACAGCACTGAAGCTTTCTTT.